This entry features one T cell receptor beta chain sequence. Produced via immunoSEQ multiplex PCR; TCRdb's table is partial and in-frame only. The sample has 9,500 to 15,000 clones; around 71% are singletons. The sample comes from a study of neoadjuvant anti-PD-1 for oral cavity cancer. The CDR3 is 11 residues long. Trimming took off 4 bases at V and 7 bases at J, with 4 bases between the two ends. The V gene's germline CDR1 is MGHDK and CDR2 SYGVNS. Time point meaning: after neoadjuvant nivolumab, at surgical resection. The input for sequencing was PBMCs, taken after nivolumab (anti-PD-1) treatment. The chain joins TRBV25-1 to TRBJ2-2; D unresolved. The source of this sequence is a person aged 35-79 years with oral cavity squamous cell carcinoma. CDR3 loop: CASSVYGELFF. CDR3 sequence (DNA): TGTGCCAGCAGTGTTTACGGGGAGCTGTTTTTT. Looking up the rest from reference TRBV25-1 and TRBJ2-2 gives the full variable domain: EADIYQTPRYLVIGTGKKITLECSQTMGHDKMYWYQQDPGMELHLIHYSYGVNSTEKGDLSSESTVSRIRTEHFPLTLESARPSHTSQYLCASSVYGELFFGEGSRLTVL.